This T cell receptor beta chain came from a study of cytomegalovirus exposure and HLA in healthy donors. About the study: The 120 or so validation repertoires and the roughly 670 first-cohort repertoires shared a platform, a later analysis reported.

The length of the CDR3 is 16 residues. CDR1 and CDR2 from the germline V gene are SGHVS and FNYEAQ. With 5 bases clipped from V and 5 bases from J, the junction kept 12 bases outside the gene matches. Worth noting for this clone: Its antigen is currently unknown.

Broader study findings: Generally TCR sequences proved uncommon, though certain public TCRs appeared in numerous donors. Some TCR beta chains (164 of them) were listed as cytomegalovirus-associated. Reports indicated that the classifier achieved high specificity and sensitivity in diagnosing cytomegalovirus status.

Assay: immunoSEQ multiplex PCR; the TCRdb copy retains only in-frame clones and omits some. This sample yields under 200,000 clones, of which 95% to 97% are seen a single time; more than 0.7% belongs to the top ten. The V gene is TRBV7-6, the J gene TRBJ2-3; 8 nucleotides match TRBD2. This receptor was taken from a woman under 30 in good health and CMV-seronegative. Sequenced: PBMCs. For the CDR3, the DNA is TGTGCCAGCAGCCGACTAGCGCCCCAGGAGGGAGATACGCAGTATTTT. It is translated as CASSRLAPQEGDTQYF. The full variable domain, in which reference TRBV7-6 and TRBJ2-3 provide the parts outside the CDR3, is GAGVSQSPRYKVTKRGQDVALRCDPISGHVSLYWYRQALGQGPEFLTYFNYEAQQDKSGLPNDRFSAERPEGSISTLTIQRTEQRDSAMYRCASSRLAPQEGDTQYFGPGTRLTVL.